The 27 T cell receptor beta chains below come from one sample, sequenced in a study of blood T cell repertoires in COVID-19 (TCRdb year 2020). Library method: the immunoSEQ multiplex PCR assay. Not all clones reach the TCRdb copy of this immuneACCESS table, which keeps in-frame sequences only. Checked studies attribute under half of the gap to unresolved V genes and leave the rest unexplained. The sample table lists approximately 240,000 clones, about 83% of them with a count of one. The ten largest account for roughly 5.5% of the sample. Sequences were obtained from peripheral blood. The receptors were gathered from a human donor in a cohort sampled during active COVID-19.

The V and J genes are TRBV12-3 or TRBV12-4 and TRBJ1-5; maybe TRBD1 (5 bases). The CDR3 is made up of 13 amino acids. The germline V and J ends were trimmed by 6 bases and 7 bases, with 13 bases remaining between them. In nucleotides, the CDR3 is TGTGCCAGCAGCTCAAGGAGGGACCAGCCCCAGCATTTT. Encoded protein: CASSSRRDQPQHF.

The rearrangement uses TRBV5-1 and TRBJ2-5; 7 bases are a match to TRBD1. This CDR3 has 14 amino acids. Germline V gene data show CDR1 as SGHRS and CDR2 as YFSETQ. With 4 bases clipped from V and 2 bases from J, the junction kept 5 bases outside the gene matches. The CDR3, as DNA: TGCGCCAGCAGCCCCGGACAGGAACAAGAGACCCAGTACTTC. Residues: CASSPGQEQETQYF.

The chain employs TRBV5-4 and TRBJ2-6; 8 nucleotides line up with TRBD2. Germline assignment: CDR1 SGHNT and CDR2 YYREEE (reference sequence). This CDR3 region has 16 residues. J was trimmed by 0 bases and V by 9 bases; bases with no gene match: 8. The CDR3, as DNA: TGTGCCACCTCGGGAGGGACATTCTCTGGGGCCAACGTCCTGACTTTC. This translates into CATSGGTFSGANVLTF.

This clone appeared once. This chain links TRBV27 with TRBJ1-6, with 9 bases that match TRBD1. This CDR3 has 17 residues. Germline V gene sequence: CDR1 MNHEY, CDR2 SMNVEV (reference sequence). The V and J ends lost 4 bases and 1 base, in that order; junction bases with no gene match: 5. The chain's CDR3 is CASSWDRAESYNSPLHF. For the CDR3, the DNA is TGTGCCAGCAGTTGGGACAGGGCAGAATCCTATAATTCACCCCTCCACTTT.

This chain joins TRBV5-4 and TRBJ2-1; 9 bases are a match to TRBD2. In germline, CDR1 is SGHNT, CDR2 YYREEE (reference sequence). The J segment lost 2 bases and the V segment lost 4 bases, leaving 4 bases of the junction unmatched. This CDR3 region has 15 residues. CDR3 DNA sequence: TGTGCCAGCAGCCCGGCTAGCGGGGCCTACAATGAGCAGTTCTTC. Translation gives CASSPASGAYNEQFF.

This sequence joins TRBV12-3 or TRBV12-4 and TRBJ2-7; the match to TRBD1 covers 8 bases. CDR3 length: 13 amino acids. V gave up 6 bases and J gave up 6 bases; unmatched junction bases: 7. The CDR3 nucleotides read TGTGCCAGCAGGGAGAGGACAGGGTCCGAGCAGTACTTC. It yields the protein CASRERTGSEQYF.

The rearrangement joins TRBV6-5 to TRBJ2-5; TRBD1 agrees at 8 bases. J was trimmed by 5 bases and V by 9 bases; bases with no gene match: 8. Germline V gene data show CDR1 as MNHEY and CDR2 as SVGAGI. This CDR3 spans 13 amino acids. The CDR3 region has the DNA TGTGCCAGTAACAGGGGGAAAGGGGAGACCCAGTACTTC. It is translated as CASNRGKGETQYF.

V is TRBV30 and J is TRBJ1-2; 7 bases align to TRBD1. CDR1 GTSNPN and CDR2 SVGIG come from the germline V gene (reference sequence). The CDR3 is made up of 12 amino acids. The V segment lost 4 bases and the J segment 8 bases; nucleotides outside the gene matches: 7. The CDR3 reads CAWNRQGGGYTF. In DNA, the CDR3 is TGTGCCTGGAATCGACAGGGCGGAGGCTACACCTTC.

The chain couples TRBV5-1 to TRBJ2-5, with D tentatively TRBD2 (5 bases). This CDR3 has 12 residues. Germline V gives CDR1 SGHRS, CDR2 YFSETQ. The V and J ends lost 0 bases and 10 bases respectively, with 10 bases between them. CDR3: CASSLDTRDQYF. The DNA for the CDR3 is TGCGCCAGCAGCTTGGACACCCGGGACCAGTACTTC.

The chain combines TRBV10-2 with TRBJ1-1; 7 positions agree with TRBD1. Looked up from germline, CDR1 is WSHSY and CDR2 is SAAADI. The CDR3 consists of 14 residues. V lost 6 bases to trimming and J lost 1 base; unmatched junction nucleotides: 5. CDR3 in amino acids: CASRNTGANTEAFF. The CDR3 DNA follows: TGCGCCAGCAGAAACACAGGGGCGAACACTGAAGCTTTCTTT.

The CDR3 bases are TGTGCCAGCAGCTTAGATCGGGGAATGGGTCAGCCCCAGCATTTT. Protein sequence: CASSLDRGMGQPQHF. V is TRBV11-2 and J is TRBJ1-5; D uncertain. V was shortened by 0 bases and J by 6 bases, with 12 bases between the two germline ends. Germline V gene sequence: CDR1 SGHAT, CDR2 FQNNGV. The CDR3 loop spans 15 amino acids.

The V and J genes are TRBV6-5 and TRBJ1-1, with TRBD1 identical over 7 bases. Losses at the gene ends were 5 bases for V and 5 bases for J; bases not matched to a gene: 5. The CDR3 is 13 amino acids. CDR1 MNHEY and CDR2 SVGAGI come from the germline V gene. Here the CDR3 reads CASSLQGGTEAFF. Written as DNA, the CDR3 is TGTGCCAGCAGTCTTCAGGGGGGTACTGAAGCTTTCTTT.

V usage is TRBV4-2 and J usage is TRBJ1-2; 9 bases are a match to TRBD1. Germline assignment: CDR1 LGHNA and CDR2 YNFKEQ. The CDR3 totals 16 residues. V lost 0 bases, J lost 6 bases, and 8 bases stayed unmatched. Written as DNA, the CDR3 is TGTGCCAGCAGCCAAGAGGTTGGACAGGGGATAGATGGCTACACCTTC. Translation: CASSQEVGQGIDGYTF.

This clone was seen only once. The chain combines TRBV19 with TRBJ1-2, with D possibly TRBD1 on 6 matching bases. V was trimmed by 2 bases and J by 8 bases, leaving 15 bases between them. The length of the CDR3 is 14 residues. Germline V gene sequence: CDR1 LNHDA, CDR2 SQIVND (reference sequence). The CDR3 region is CASSIPGTRIGYTF. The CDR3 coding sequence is TGTGCCAGTAGTATACCCGGGACAAGAATCGGCTACACCTTC.

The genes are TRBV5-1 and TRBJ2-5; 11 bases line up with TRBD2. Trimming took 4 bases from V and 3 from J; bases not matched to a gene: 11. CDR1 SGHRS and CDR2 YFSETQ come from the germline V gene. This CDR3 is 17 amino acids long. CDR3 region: CASSAFSGGAVEETQYF. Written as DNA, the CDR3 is TGCGCCAGCAGCGCCTTTAGCGGGGGGGCCGTCGAAGAGACCCAGTACTTC.

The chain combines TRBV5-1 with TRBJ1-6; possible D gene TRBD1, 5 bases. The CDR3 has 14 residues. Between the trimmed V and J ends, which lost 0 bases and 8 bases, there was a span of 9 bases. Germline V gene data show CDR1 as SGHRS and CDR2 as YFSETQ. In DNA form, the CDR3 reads TGCGCCAGCAGCTTGGGACAGCTGGATTCACCCCTCCACTTT. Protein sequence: CASSLGQLDSPLHF.

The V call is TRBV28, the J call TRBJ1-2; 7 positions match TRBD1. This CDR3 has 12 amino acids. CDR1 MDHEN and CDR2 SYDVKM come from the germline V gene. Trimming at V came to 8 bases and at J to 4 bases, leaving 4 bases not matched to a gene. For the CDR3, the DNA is TGTGCCAGCCTAGGGGACAGCTATGGCTACACCTTC. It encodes CASLGDSYGYTF.

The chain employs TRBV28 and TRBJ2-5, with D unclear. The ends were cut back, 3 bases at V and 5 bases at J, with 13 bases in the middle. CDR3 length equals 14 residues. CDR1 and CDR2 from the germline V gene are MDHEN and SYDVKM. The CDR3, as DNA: TGTGCCAGCAGTTTTCGGTTCCCACCGGAGACCCAGTACTTC. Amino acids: CASSFRFPPETQYF.

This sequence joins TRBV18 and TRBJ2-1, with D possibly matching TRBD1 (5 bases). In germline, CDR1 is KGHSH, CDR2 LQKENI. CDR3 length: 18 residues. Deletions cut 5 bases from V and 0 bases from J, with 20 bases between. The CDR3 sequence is CASSEKGQQMSSYNEQFF. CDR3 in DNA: TGTGCCAGCTCAGAGAAGGGGCAGCAAATGAGCTCCTACAATGAGCAGTTCTTC.

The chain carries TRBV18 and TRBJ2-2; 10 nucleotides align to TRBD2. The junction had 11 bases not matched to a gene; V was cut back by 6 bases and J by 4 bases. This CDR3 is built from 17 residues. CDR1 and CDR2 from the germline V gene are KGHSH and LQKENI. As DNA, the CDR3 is TGTGCCAGCTCCCCGGGCCCCCAGCGGGAGGGCACCGGGGAGCTGTTTTTT. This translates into CASSPGPQREGTGELFF.

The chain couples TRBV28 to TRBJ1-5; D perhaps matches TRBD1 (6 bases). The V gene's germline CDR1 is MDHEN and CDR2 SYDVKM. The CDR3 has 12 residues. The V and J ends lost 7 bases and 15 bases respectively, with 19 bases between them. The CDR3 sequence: CASTGQISSWHF. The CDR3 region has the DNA TGTGCCAGCACCGGACAGATATCAAGCTGGCATTTT.

CDR3 nucleotide sequence: TGTGCCTGGAGTGCGGGACAACGTGAAAAACTGTTTTTT. As protein: CAWSAGQREKLFF. This chain connects TRBV30 to TRBJ1-4; a possible D gene is TRBD1 (6 bases). The CDR3 has 13 residues. The V end was cut by 1 base, the J end by 7 bases, with 10 bases between. The germline V gene has CDR1 GTSNPN and CDR2 SVGIG (reference sequence).

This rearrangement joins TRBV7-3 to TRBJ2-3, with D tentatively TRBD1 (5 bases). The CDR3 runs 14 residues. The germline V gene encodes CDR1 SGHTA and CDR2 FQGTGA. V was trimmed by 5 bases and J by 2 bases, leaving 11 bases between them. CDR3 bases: TGTGCCAGCAGCGAAGGACAAGACACAGATACGCAGTATTTT. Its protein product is CASSEGQDTDTQYF. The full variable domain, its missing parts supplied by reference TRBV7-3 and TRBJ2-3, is GAGVSQTPSNKVTEKGKYVELRCDPISGHTALYWYRQSLGQGPEFLIYFQGTGAADDSGLPNDRFFAVRPEGSVSTLKIQRTERGDSAVYLCASSEGQDTDTQYFGPGTRLTVL.

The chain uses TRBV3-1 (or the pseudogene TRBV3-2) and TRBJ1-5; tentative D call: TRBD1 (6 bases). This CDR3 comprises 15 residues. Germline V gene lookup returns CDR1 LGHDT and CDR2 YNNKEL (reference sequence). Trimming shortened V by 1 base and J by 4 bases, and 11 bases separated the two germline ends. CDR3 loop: CASSQGAGENQPQHF. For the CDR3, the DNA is TGTGCCAGCAGCCAAGGGGCAGGGGAAAATCAGCCCCAGCATTTT.

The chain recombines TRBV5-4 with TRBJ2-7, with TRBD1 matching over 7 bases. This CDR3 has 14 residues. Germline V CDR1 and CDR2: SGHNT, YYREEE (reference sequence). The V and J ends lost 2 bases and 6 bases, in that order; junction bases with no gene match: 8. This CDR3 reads CASSFRQGRGEQYF. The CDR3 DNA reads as TGTGCCAGCAGCTTTCGACAGGGACGGGGCGAGCAGTACTTC.

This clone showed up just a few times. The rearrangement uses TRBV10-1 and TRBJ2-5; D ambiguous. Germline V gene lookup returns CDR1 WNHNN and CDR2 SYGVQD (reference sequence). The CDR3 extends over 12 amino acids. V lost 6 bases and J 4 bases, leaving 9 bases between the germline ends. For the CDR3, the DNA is TGCGCCAGCAGCTTTTCCGGAGAGACCCAGTACTTC. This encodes CASSFSGETQYF.

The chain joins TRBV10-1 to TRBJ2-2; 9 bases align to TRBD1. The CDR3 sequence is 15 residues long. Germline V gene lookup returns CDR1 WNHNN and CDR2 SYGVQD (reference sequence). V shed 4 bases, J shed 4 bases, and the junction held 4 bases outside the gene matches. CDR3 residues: CASSATGGITGELFF. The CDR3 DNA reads TGCGCCAGCAGTGCTACAGGGGGCATCACCGGGGAGCTGTTTTTT.